A single sample is the source of the 23 T cell receptor beta chains below, sequenced in a study of blood T cell repertoires in COVID-19. The repertoire was sequenced with immunoSEQ multiplex PCR; TCRdb's copy has only in-frame clones and lacks some. The repertoire consists of some 150,000 clones, with around 87% occurring once and the leading ten covering 2% to 2.5%. The sample comprised peripheral blood. These receptor sequences come from a man aged 50 to 60 with active COVID-19.

This clone was observed once. This rearrangement joins TRBV6-5 to TRBJ2-7, with 7 bases fitting TRBD2. Germline V CDR1 and CDR2: MNHEY, SVGAGI. The CDR3 has 15 amino acids. J lost 0 bases, V lost 1 base, and 3 bases had no gene match. CDR3 protein: CASSYFGGSSYEQYF. CDR3 coding DNA: TGTGCCAGCAGTTACTTCGGGGGGAGCTCCTACGAGCAGTACTTC.

In the case of this clone: Other DNA variants within this sample encode the same CDR3. The J gene is TRBJ2-1, the V gene TRBV9; 10 bases are a match to TRBD2. The CDR3 runs to 15 residues. J gave up 6 bases and V 4 bases, and 7 bases lay outside the gene matches. Germline assignment: CDR1 SGDLS and CDR2 YYNGEE. The CDR3 nucleotides read TGTGCCAGCAGCCCCCCAAGCGGGGGGGCCAATGAGCAGTTCTTC. The encoded protein is CASSPPSGGANEQFF.

In this sample, this clone turned up once. V and J are TRBV4-3 and TRBJ2-1, with TRBD1 as a possible D gene (5 bases). The length of the CDR3 is 15 residues. CDR1 and CDR2 from the germline V gene are LGHNA and YSLEER. Deletions cut 0 bases from V and 7 bases from J, with 13 bases between. CDR3 residues: CASSQDLNRNNEQFF. CDR3 coding DNA: TGCGCCAGCAGCCAAGATTTAAACAGGAATAATGAGCAGTTCTTC.

CDR3 DNA sequence: TGTGCCAGCAGTTACGCATTTCAGGGTCGCTACGAGCAGTACTTC. Its translation: CASSYAFQGRYEQYF. This chain connects TRBV6-2 or TRBV6-3 to TRBJ2-7; perhaps TRBD1 as D (5 bases). Germline V gene lookup returns CDR1 MNHEY and CDR2 SVGEGT. This CDR3 is built from 15 residues. V was cut by 2 bases and J by 3 bases, with 14 bases left in between.

The CDR3 sequence is CASSLTYPSESDEQFF. CDR3 nucleotides: TGTGCCAGCAGCTTAACCTACCCCTCGGAAAGCGATGAGCAGTTCTTC. The chain has TRBV5-6 and TRBJ2-1; no clear D gene. Looked up from germline, CDR1 is SGHDT and CDR2 is YYEEEE. Between the trimmed V and J ends, which lost 2 bases and 8 bases, there was a span of 20 bases. The CDR3 loop spans 16 amino acids.

The rearrangement links TRBV5-1 to TRBJ2-6; possibly TRBD1 for D (6 bases). Germline CDR1 SGHRS, CDR2 YFSETQ. Deletions cut 4 bases from V and 4 bases from J, with 12 bases between. CDR3 length: 15 residues. The CDR3 DNA reads TGCGCCAGCAGCCCAACAGGGTCGGGGGCCAACGTCCTGACTTTC. Protein: CASSPTGSGANVLTF. Using reference TRBV5-1 and TRBJ2-6 for the parts outside the CDR3, the full variable domain is KAGVTQTPRYLIKTRGQQVTLSCSPISGHRSVSWYQQTPGQGLQFLFEYFSETQRNKGNFPGRFSGRQFSNSRSEMNVSTLELGDSALYLCASSPTGSGANVLTFGAGSRLTVL.

The chain joins TRBV19 to TRBJ2-2; possibly TRBD1 for D (6 bases). The germline V gene encodes CDR1 LNHDA and CDR2 SQIVND (reference sequence). The CDR3 loop spans 13 amino acids. V dropped 4 bases and J dropped 7 bases, with 10 bases sitting between them. In nucleotides, the CDR3 is TGTGCCAGTAGTACCACAGGGAACGGGGAGCTGTTTTTT. Translation: CASSTTGNGELFF.

This chain uses TRBV2 with TRBJ2-7, with 14 nucleotides matching TRBD2. The J segment lost 12 bases and the V segment lost 10 bases, leaving 14 bases of the junction unmatched. The CDR3 spans 14 residues. Germline loops: CDR1 SNHLY, CDR2 FYNNEI. CDR3: CATTPGGLAGGRYF. Written as DNA, the CDR3 is TGTGCCACGACCCCCGGAGGACTAGCGGGGGGCCGGTACTTC.

The chain carries TRBV7-9 and TRBJ2-5, with unresolved D. The germline V and J ends were trimmed by 4 bases and 5 bases, with 8 bases remaining between them. The length of the CDR3 is 12 residues. The germline V gene has CDR1 SEHNR and CDR2 FQNEAQ (reference sequence). The CDR3 sequence: CASSWVGETQYF. In DNA form, the CDR3 reads TGTGCCAGCAGCTGGGTCGGGGAGACCCAGTACTTC.

This rearrangement joins TRBV5-1 to TRBJ2-7, with D maybe TRBD1 (6 bases). The CDR3 contains 14 residues. Germline assignment: CDR1 SGHRS and CDR2 YFSETQ. V shed 0 bases and J shed 6 bases, with 13 bases lying between them. Here the CDR3 DNA reads TGCGCCAGCAGCTTGGACAGGGCCCTCGGCGAGCAGTACTTC. Translating gives CASSLDRALGEQYF. Looking up the rest from reference TRBV5-1 and TRBJ2-7 gives the full variable domain: KAGVTQTPRYLIKTRGQQVTLSCSPISGHRSVSWYQQTPGQGLQFLFEYFSETQRNKGNFPGRFSGRQFSNSRSEMNVSTLELGDSALYLCASSLDRALGEQYFGPGTRLTVT.

This clone was observed a single time. CDR3 protein: CASSHGQGGPGNTIYF. CDR3 nucleotides: TGTGCCAGCAGTCACGGACAGGGCGGACCTGGAAACACCATATATTTT. This sequence joins TRBV6-6 and TRBJ1-3; TRBD1 aligns across 8 bases. V dropped 5 bases and J dropped 2; count of bases not matched to a gene: 8. The CDR3 covers 16 residues. Germline V CDR1 and CDR2: MNHNY, SVGAGI (reference sequence).

The rearrangement uses TRBV5-1 and TRBJ2-3, with unresolved D. Trimming stripped 0 bases from V and 0 bases from J, with 11 bases between. The CDR3 covers 16 residues. Germline V gene sequence: CDR1 SGHRS, CDR2 YFSETQ. The CDR3: CASSLDGPPSTDTQYF. The CDR3 bases are TGCGCCAGCAGCTTGGATGGGCCCCCTAGCACAGATACGCAGTATTTT.

This sequence joins TRBV18 and TRBJ1-1; TRBD1 matches 9 bases. The germline gives CDR1 KGHSH, CDR2 LQKENI. V was clipped by 1 base and J by 5 bases; unmatched bases: 8. The CDR3 covers 16 residues. The CDR3 protein is CASSPRRDRVKTEAFF. DNA for the CDR3: TGTGCCAGCTCACCACGGAGGGACAGGGTAAAGACTGAAGCTTTCTTT.

This clone was seen only once. The rearrangement uses TRBV6-2 or TRBV6-3 and TRBJ1-1; 7 bases line up with TRBD1. CDR3 length equals 11 residues. The trim removed 6 bases at V and 9 bases at J, leaving 4 bases unmatched. From germline, CDR1 is MNHEY and CDR2 SVGEGT. The chain's CDR3 is CASSSTGQAFF. The CDR3 region has the DNA TGTGCCAGCAGCTCGACAGGGCAAGCTTTCTTT.

The V call is TRBV18, the J call TRBJ2-1; 9 bases fit TRBD1. Germline-derived CDR1 and CDR2 are KGHSH and LQKENI. The length of the CDR3 is 17 residues. The junction had 12 bases not matched to a gene; V was cut back by 3 bases and J by 6 bases. Written as DNA, the CDR3 is TGTGCCAGCTCACCGCCGCGTTGGGACAGGGAATTCAATGAGCAGTTCTTC. Encoded protein: CASSPPRWDREFNEQFF. Using reference TRBV18 and TRBJ2-1 for the parts outside the CDR3, the full variable domain is NAGVMQNPRHLVRRRGQEARLRCSPMKGHSHVYWYRQLPEEGLKFMVYLQKENIIDESGMPKERFSAEFPKEGPSILRIQQVVRGDSAAYFCASSPPRWDREFNEQFFGPGTRLTVL.

The chain combines TRBV19 with TRBJ1-5, with TRBD1 matching over 8 bases. V was pared by 5 bases and J by 6 bases, with 9 bases of the junction left unmatched. The CDR3 loop spans 15 amino acids. CDR1 LNHDA and CDR2 SQIVND come from the germline V gene (reference sequence). CDR3 sequence (DNA): TGTGCCAGTAGTGCCGGGACGACAGGGGCTCAGCCCCAGCATTTT. This gives the protein CASSAGTTGAQPQHF.

J is TRBJ2-3 and V is TRBV19, with 10 bases that match TRBD2. The V gene end was trimmed by 5 bases and the J gene end by 2 bases; junction bases not matched to a gene: 10. Germline CDR1 and CDR2: LNHDA and SQIVND (reference sequence). The CDR3 extends over 17 amino acids. This CDR3 is CASSAPRSGGSTDTQYF. CDR3 nucleotides: TGTGCCAGTAGTGCCCCTCGTAGCGGGGGGTCCACAGATACGCAGTATTTT.

DNA of the CDR3: TGCAGTGCTAGTCAGGGGAGCAATCAGCCCCAGCATTTT. This translates into CSASQGSNQPQHF. The V and J genes are TRBV20-1 and TRBJ1-5, with a possible D match to TRBD1 (6 bases). Germline V gene lookup returns CDR1 DFQATT and CDR2 SNEGSKA (reference sequence). Trimming took 3 bases from V and 1 from J, leaving 7 bases between them. The CDR3 is made up of 13 amino acids.

The chain couples TRBV24-1 to TRBJ2-7, with 11 nucleotides matching TRBD2. The CDR3 length is 16 residues. The trim removed 3 bases at V and 7 bases at J, leaving 10 bases unmatched. The germline gives CDR1 KGHDR, CDR2 SFDVKD. CDR3 nucleotide sequence: TGTGCCACCAGTGATCCAAGACGACTAGCGGGGCGAGAGCAGTACTTC. Encoded protein: CATSDPRRLAGREQYF.

A single count supports this clone. The chain has TRBV7-2 and TRBJ2-3, with TRBD2 matching over 16 bases. The length of the CDR3 is 16 residues. Trimming cost V 5 bases and J 6 bases; bases outside gene matches: 5. Germline CDR1 is SGHTA and CDR2 is FQGNSA. The CDR3 spells CASSPGLAGGRDTQYF. The DNA of the CDR3 is TGTGCCAGCAGCCCGGGACTAGCGGGGGGGCGTGATACGCAGTATTTT.

This clone was observed once. The CDR3 DNA is TGTGCCAGCAGCCCCGGCTACCAGGGGGCTGGGGCCAACGTCCTGACTTTC. Residues: CASSPGYQGAGANVLTF. The V call is TRBV7-8, the J call TRBJ2-6; 7 nucleotides line up with TRBD1. CDR1 and CDR2 (germline): SGHVS, FQNEAQ. The length of the CDR3 is 17 residues. V trimming: 5 bases; J trimming: 2 bases; junction bases outside the gene matches: 9.

The CDR3 protein is CASSLGGTGTGRSYTF. The CDR3, as DNA: TGCGCCAGCAGCTTGGGAGGGACGGGGACAGGGAGAAGCTACACCTTC. The V and J genes are TRBV5-1 and TRBJ1-2, with TRBD1 matching over 9 bases. Germline CDR1 and CDR2: SGHRS and YFSETQ. The CDR3 contains 16 residues. The V gene end was trimmed by 0 bases and the J gene end by 9 bases; junction bases not matched to a gene: 12.

The V and J genes are TRBV3-1 (or the pseudogene TRBV3-2) and TRBJ1-1; tentative D call: TRBD1 (5 bases). CDR1 and CDR2 from the germline V gene are LGHDT and YNNKEL (reference sequence). Deletions cut 2 bases from V and 6 bases from J, with 13 bases between. The CDR3 contains 14 residues. The CDR3 sequence: CASSQTAPGPEAFF. The CDR3 nucleotides read TGTGCCAGCAGCCAAACCGCTCCAGGGCCTGAAGCTTTCTTT.